The 3 T cell receptor beta chains below all came from one sample that was sequenced in a study of blood T cell repertoires in COVID-19. Produced via immunoSEQ multiplex PCR; TCRdb's table is partial and in-frame only. The table includes a few hundred thousand clones, about 85% detected once. The sample was PBMCs or T cells enriched from blood (not recorded which). Receptors were obtained from a woman in her forties or fifties who had recovered from COVID-19.

The chain is built from TRBV10-3 and TRBJ1-5, with 7 bases fitting TRBD1. CDR3 length: 15 residues. V dropped 5 bases and J dropped 3; count of bases not matched to a gene: 7. Germline V lookup: CDR1 ENHRY, CDR2 SYGVKD. CDR3 sequence: CAISNRDSNNQPQHF. The DNA for the CDR3 is TGTGCCATCAGTAACCGGGACAGCAACAATCAGCCCCAGCATTTT.

This sequence joins TRBV12-3 or TRBV12-4 and TRBJ1-5; weak D call: TRBD1 (6 bases). This CDR3 comprises 13 residues. V was cut by 6 bases and J by 2 bases, with 8 bases left in between. The CDR3 DNA is TGTGCCAGCAGCCGACAGGGCAATCAGCCCCAGCATTTT. This codes for CASSRQGNQPQHF.

This sequence joins TRBV19 and TRBJ1-1; D might be TRBD1 (5 bases). Germline loops: CDR1 LNHDA, CDR2 SQIVND (reference sequence). This CDR3 has 14 residues. Trimming removed 0 bases from V and 0 bases from J, with 5 bases in between. The CDR3 reads CASSIEGVNTEAFF. The CDR3 DNA reads as TGTGCCAGTAGTATAGAAGGGGTGAACACTGAAGCTTTCTTT.